The rows below give T cell receptor beta chains drawn from one sample of a study of cytomegalovirus exposure and HLA in healthy donors. Measured with immunoSEQ multiplex PCR; TCRdb has only the in-frame clones, and not every one. This table has some 150,000 clones, roughly 80% appearing once. Sequenced: PBMCs. The receptors derive from a male donor in good health and CMV-seronegative. CDR3s include the opening cysteine and the closing phenylalanine or tryptophan. Fields, in order: J gene, V gene, CDR3 protein.

J: TRBJ2-7
V: TRBV14
CDR3: CASSQVSRYEQYF

J: TRBJ1-2
V: TRBV28
CDR3: CASSLGGIHPDYGYTF

J: TRBJ1-1
V: TRBV6-5
CDR3: CASRKSGQGSDEAFF

J: TRBJ2-7
V: TRBV5-6
CDR3: CASSLEAGHGEQYF

J: TRBJ2-5
V: TRBV2
CDR3: CASSLAPRETQYF

J: TRBJ1-1
V: TRBV25-1
CDR3: CASSRGVGEAFF

J: TRBJ2-6
V: TRBV21-1
CDR3: CASSKGGPGGLSGANVLTF

J: TRBJ2-5
V: TRBV28
CDR3: CASSGPGLAGATSRETQYF

J: TRBJ1-1
V: TRBV7-9
CDR3: CASSLPPGQGNTEAFF

J: TRBJ2-2
V: TRBV7-3
CDR3: CSSSSGQGARTGELFF

J: TRBJ1-4
V: TRBV29-1
CDR3: CSVEDLGKDEKLFF

J: TRBJ2-7
V: TRBV13
CDR3: CASSFTSLGYEQYF

J: TRBJ1-3
V: TRBV18
CDR3: CASSPGEGLSGNTIYF

J: TRBJ2-3
V: TRBV5-6
CDR3: CASSSFHARYVDTQYF

J: TRBJ1-1
V: TRBV5-1
CDR3: CASSLGPGGNTEAFF

J: TRBJ2-2
V: TRBV5-5
CDR3: CASSFFSSGVNTGELFF

J: TRBJ1-1
V: TRBV6-5
CDR3: CASPRDSGYTEAFF

J: TRBJ2-2
V: TRBV29-1
CDR3: CSCRGTVDTGELFF

J: TRBJ1-5
V: TRBV7-9
CDR3: CASSSGGQPQHF

J: TRBJ2-3
V: TRBV2
CDR3: CASSWTKDTQYF

J: TRBJ2-3
V: TRBV9
CDR3: CASSVEGASTDTQYF

J: TRBJ2-7
V: TRBV5-4
CDR3: CASSFGTGGSYEQYF

J: TRBJ2-1
V: TRBV7-3
CDR3: CASSRGLAENEQFF

J: TRBJ2-3
V: TRBV16
CDR3: CASSQTLGQASTDTQYF

J: TRBJ2-1
V: TRBV9
CDR3: CASSAGLADYNEQFF

J: TRBJ1-5
V: TRBV28
CDR3: CASRPGAPYLSGNQPQHF

J: TRBJ2-1
V: TRBV2
CDR3: CASTPRVAGGKQFF

J: TRBJ1-4
V: TRBV5-1
CDR3: CASSLRQGAGEKLFF

J: TRBJ2-2
V: TRBV30
CDR3: CAYKTGGGPGELFF

J: TRBJ1-2
V: TRBV2
CDR3: CASSESGRGSIYTF

J: TRBJ2-4
V: TRBV7-9
CDR3: CASSLAGVGDLAKNIQYF

J: TRBJ1-5
V: TRBV5-8
CDR3: CASSLVQGLNQPQHF

J: TRBJ2-7
V: TRBV7-2
CDR3: CASSPSGTPAAYEQYF

J: TRBJ1-4
V: TRBV30
CDR3: CACHSATNEKLFF

J: TRBJ2-7
V: TRBV11-2
CDR3: CASSRTDFYEQYF

J: TRBJ2-2
V: TRBV9
CDR3: CASSVSGLAGTPNTGELFF

J: TRBJ2-7
V: TRBV6-1
CDR3: CAYSAGVSYEQYF

J: TRBJ1-1
V: TRBV7-2
CDR3: CASSSPGNTEAFF

J: TRBJ1-1
V: TRBV30
CDR3: CALRRGGTEAFF

J: TRBJ1-5
V: TRBV15
CDR3: CATSRDGQGTQPQHF

J: TRBJ2-1
V: TRBV28
CDR3: CASSFSGERNEQFF

J: TRBJ2-1
V: TRBV2
CDR3: CASSEQGMNEQFF

J: TRBJ2-1
V: TRBV2
CDR3: CASSEAPSYNEQFF

J: TRBJ1-3
V: TRBV19
CDR3: CASSSTGTGNTIYF

J: TRBJ2-2
V: TRBV29-1
CDR3: CSVEGTSGTNTGELFF

J: TRBJ2-4
V: TRBV19
CDR3: CASGEGAGTKNIQYF

J: TRBJ1-5
V: TRBV5-6
CDR3: CASSLAGAFTPQHF

J: TRBJ2-7
V: TRBV11-2
CDR3: CASSFSSGPSYEQYF

J: TRBJ1-3
V: TRBV11-2
CDR3: CASSPHLDTIYF

J: TRBJ1-1
V: TRBV7-9
CDR3: CASSPQGAFTEAFF

J: TRBJ1-5
V: TRBV27
CDR3: CASSSGDSNQPQHF

J: TRBJ2-7
V: TRBV23-1
CDR3: CASIATGGPEQYF